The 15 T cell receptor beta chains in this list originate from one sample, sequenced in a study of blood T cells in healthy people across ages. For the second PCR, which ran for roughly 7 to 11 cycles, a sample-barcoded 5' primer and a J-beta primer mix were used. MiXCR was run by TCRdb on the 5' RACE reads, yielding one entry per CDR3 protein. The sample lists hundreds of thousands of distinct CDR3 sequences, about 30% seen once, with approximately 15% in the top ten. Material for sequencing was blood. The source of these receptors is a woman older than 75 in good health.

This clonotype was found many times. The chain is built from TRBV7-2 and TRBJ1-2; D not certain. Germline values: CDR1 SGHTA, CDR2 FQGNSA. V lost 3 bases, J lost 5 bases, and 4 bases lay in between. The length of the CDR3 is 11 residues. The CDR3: CASSFSYGYTF. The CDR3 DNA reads TGTGCCAGCAGCTTCTCGTATGGCTACACCTTC.

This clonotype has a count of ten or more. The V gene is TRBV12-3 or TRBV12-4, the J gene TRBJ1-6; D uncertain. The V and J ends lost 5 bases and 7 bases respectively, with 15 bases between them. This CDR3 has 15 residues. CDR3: CASSLLNGDNSPLHF. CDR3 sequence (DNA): TGTGCCAGCAGTCTCCTAAATGGCGACAATTCACCCCTCCACTTT.

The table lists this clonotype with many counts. Written as DNA, the CDR3 is TGCAGTGCTAGCCTCAGGGGTCGTTCCTATGGCTACACCTTC. Translating gives CSASLRGRSYGYTF. The chain uses TRBV20-1 and TRBJ1-2; D is perhaps TRBD1 (6 bases). Germline V gene lookup returns CDR1 DFQATT and CDR2 SNEGSKA (reference sequence). The CDR3 runs 14 residues. V was pared by 3 bases and J by 4 bases, with 15 bases between.

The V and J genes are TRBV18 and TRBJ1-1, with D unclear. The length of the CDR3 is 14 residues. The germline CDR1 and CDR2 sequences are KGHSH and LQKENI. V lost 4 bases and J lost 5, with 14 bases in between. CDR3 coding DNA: TGTGCCAGCTCACTCAACCTAGGAGGAACTGAAGCTTTCTTT. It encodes CASSLNLGGTEAFF. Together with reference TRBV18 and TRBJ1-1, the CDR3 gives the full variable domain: NAGVMQNPRHLVRRRGQEARLRCSPMKGHSHVYWYRQLPEEGLKFMVYLQKENIIDESGMPKERFSAEFPKEGPSILRIQQVVRGDSAAYFCASSLNLGGTEAFFGQGTRLTVV.

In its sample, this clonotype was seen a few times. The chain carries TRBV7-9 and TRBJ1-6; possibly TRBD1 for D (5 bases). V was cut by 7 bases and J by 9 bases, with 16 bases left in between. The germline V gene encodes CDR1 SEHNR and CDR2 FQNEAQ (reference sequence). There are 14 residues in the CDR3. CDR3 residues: CASTPGGFSSPLHF. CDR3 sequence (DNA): TGTGCCAGCACCCCCGGGGGTTTCTCTTCACCCCTCCACTTT.

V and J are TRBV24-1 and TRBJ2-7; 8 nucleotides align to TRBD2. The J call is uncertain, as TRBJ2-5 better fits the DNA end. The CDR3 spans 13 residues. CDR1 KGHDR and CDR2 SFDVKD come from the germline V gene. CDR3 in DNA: TGTGCCACTCAACGCCTAGCGGGAGAGACCCAGTACTTC. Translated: CATQRLAGETQYF.

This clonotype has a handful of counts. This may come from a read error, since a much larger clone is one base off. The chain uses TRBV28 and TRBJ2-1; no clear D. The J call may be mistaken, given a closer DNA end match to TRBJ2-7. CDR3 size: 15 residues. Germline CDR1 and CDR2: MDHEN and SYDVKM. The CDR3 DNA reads TGTGCCAGCAGTGAAAGTTTGAGCTCCTACAATGAGCAGTACTTC. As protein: CASSESLSSYNEQYF.

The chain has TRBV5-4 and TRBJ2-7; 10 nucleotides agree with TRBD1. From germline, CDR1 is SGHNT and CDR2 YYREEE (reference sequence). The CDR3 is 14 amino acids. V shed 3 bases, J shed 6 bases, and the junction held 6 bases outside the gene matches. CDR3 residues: CASSWRQGATEQYF. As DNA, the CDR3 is TGTGCCAGCAGCTGGCGACAGGGGGCAACCGAGCAGTACTTC.

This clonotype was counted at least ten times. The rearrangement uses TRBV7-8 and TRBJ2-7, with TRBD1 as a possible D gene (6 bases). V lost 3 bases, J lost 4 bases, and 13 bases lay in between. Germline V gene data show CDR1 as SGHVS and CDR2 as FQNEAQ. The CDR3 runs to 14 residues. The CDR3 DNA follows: TGTGCCAGCAGCTTGGGGAGACAGGATTACGAGCAGTACTTC. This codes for CASSLGRQDYEQYF.

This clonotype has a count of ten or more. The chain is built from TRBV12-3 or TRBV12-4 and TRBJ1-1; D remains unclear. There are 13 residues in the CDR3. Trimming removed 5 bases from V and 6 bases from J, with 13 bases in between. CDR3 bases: TGTGCCAGCAGTCACCGCTCAAGCGCTGAAGCTTTCTTT. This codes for CASSHRSSAEAFF.

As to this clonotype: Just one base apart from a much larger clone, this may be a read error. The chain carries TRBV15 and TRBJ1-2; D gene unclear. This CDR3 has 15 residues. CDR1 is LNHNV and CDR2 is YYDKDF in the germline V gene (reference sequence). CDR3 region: CAASRDVGPPPGYTF. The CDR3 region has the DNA TGTGCCGCCAGCAGAGATGTAGGTCCTCCCCCGGGCTACACCTTC.

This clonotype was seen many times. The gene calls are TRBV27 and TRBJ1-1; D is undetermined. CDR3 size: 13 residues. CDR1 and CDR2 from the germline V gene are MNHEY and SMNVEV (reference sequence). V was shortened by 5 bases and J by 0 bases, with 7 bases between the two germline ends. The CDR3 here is CASSTRLNTEAFF. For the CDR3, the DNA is TGTGCCAGCAGTACCCGCCTGAACACTGAAGCTTTCTTT.

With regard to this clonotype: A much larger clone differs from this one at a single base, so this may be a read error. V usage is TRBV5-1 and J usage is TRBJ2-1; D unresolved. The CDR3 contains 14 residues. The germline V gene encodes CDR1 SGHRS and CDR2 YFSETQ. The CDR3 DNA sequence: TGCGCCAGCAGCTTGGAAACGTTAATCAATGAGCGGTTCTTC. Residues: CASSLETLINERFF.

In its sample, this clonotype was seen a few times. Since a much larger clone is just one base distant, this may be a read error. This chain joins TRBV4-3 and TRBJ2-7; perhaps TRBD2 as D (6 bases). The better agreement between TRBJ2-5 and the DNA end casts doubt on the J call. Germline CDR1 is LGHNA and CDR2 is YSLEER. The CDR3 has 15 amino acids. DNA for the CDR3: TGCGTCAGCAGCCAAGACGTCAGGGAGGCAGAGACCCAGTACTTC. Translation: CVSSQDVREAETQYF.

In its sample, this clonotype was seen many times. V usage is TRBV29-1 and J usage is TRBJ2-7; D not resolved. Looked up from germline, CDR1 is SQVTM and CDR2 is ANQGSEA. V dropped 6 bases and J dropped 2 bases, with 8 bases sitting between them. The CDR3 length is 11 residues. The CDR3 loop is CSVTTTYEQYF. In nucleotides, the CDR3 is TGCAGCGTAACCACAACCTACGAGCAGTACTTC.